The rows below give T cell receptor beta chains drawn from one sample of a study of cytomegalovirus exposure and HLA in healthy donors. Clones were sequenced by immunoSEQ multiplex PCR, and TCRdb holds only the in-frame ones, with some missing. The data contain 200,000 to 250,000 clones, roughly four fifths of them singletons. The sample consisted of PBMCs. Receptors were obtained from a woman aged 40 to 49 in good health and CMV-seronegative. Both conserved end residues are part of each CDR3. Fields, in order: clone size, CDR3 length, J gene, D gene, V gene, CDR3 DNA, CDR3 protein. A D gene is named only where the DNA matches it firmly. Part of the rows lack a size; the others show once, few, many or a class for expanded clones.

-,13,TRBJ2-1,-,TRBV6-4,TGTGCCAGCAGTGACGGGGAGCTCAATGAGCAGTTCTTC,CASSDGELNEQFF
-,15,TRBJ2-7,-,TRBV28,TGTGCCAGCAGTTTTCCGGGACAACTGGGCTACGAGCAGTACTTC,CASSFPGQLGYEQYF
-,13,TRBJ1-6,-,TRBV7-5,TGTGCCAGAAGCCCACCCCGGCGGGGAGGGATCCACTTT,CARSPPRRGGIHF
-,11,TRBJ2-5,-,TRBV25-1,TGTGCCAGCAGTCCACTGGAGACCCAGTACTTC,CASSPLETQYF
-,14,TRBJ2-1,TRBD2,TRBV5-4,TGTGCCAGCAGCACCAGGACTAGTCCCCATGAGCAGTTCTTC,CASSTRTSPHEQFF
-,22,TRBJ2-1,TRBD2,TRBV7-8,TGTGCCAGCAGCTTAAGGAGGGGGCTAACTAGCGGGGGGACGAGCTCCTACAATGAGCAGTTCTTC,CASSLRRGLTSGGTSSYNEQFF
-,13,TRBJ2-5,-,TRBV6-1,TGTGCCAGCAGTGGGAGCCTCCAAGAGACCCAGTACTTC,CASSGSLQETQYF
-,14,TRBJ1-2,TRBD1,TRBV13,TGTGCCAGCAGCTTCGGGACAGAATCCTCTCGCTACACCTTC,CASSFGTESSRYTF
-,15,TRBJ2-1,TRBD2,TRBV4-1,TGCGCCAGCAGCCAAGATTCTAGCGGGTACATCGAGCAGTTCTTC,CASSQDSSGYIEQFF
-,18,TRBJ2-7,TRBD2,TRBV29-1,TGCAGCGTTGCCTCCGGGGGGGAGGGGGACCGCCTAAACTACGAGCAGTACTTC,CSVASGGEGDRLNYEQYF
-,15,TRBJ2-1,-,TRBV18,TGTGCCAGCTCACCACCTACTGGGGGGGGCGGTGAGCAGTTCTTC,CASSPPTGGGGEQFF
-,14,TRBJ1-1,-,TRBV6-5,TGTGCCAGCAGTGTCGGGGGGAGTAACACTGAAGCTTTCTTT,CASSVGGSNTEAFF
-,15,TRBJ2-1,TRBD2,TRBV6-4,TGTGCCAGCAGTCCCAGCGGGGGGGCCGTCAATGAGCAGTTCTTC,CASSPSGGAVNEQFF
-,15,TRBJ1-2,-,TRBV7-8,TGTGCCAGCAGCTTAGGGGCTGGAGGGGCCTATGGCTACACCTTC,CASSLGAGGAYGYTF
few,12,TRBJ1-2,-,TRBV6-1,TGTGCCAGCAGTGGGGCTCACTATGGCTACACCTTC,CASSGAHYGYTF
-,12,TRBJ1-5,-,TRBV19,TGTGCCAGTAGTATAAGCGTGCAGCCCCAGCATTTT,CASSISVQPQHF
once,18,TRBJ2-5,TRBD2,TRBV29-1,TGCAGCGTTGCGGGACTAGCGGGGGGGGACCTTAGGTACGAGACCCAGTACTTC,CSVAGLAGGDLRYETQYF
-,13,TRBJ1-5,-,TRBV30,TGTGCCTGGAGTGATCGGGGGAATCAGCCCCAGCATTTT,CAWSDRGNQPQHF
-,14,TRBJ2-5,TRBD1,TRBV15,TGTGCCACCAGCAGAGGGGACAGGGGGGAGACCCAGTACTTC,CATSRGDRGETQYF
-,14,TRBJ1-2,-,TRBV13,TGTGCCAGCAGCTTAACAGGGCCCGCGAGGGGCTACACCTTC,CASSLTGPARGYTF
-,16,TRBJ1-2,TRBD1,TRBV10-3,TGTGCCATCAGGTTCCTGGGGACAGGGGGCTTCTATGGCTACACCTTC,CAIRFLGTGGFYGYTF
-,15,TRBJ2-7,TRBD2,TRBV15,TGTGCCACCAGCGAGGCGGGGGGCGGACCCTACGAGCAGTACTTC,CATSEAGGGPYEQYF
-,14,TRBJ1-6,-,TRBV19,TGTGCCAGCACGCCCGACACAGCCTCTTCACCCCTCCACTTT,CASTPDTASSPLHF
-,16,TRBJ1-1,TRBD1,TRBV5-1,TGCGCCAGCAGCTTAAAAGACAGGGGGCAGAGAACTGAAGCTTTCTTT,CASSLKDRGQRTEAFF
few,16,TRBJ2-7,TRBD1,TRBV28,TGTGCCAGCAGGGGCGGCCCCGGGACAGGGCAGTACGAGCAGTACTTC,CASRGGPGTGQYEQYF
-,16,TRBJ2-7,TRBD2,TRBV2,TGTGCCAGCAGTGAAGGGACTAGCGGGGGAGGGTACGAGCAGTACTTC,CASSEGTSGGGYEQYF
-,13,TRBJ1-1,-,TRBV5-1,TGCGCCAGCACGTTAAGACAGAACACTGAAGCTTTCTTT,CASTLRQNTEAFF
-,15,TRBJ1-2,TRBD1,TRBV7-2,TGTGCCAGCAGCTCACGGGGGGGGACAGGGGGCGGCTACACCTTC,CASSSRGGTGGGYTF
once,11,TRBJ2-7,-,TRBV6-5,TGTGCCAGCAGTTACGATGGGGCTCAGTACTTC,CASSYDGAQYF
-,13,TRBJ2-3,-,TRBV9,TGTGCCAGCAGCGTAACTAACACAGATACGCAGTATTTT,CASSVTNTDTQYF
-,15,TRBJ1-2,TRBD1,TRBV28,TGTGCCAGCAGTTTAGTTCGGACAGGGATAGATGGCTACACCTTC,CASSLVRTGIDGYTF
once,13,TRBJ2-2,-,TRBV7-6,TGTGCCAGCAGCTTAGACTACACCGGGGAGCTGTTTTTT,CASSLDYTGELFF
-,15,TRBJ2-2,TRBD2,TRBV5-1,TGCGCCAGTCGACTAGCGGGGGTTAACACCGGGGAGCTGTTTTTT,CASRLAGVNTGELFF
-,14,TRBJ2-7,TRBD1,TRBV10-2,TGCGCCAGCAGTGAGTCTGCAGGGGGCTACGAGCAGTACTTC,CASSESAGGYEQYF
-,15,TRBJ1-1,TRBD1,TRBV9,TGTGCCAGCAGCGTAGATGGGACAGGGCCCTTTGAAGCTTTCTTT,CASSVDGTGPFEAFF
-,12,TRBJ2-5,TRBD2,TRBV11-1,TGTGCCAGCAGCCGGGGGGGGGAGACCCAGTACTTC,CASSRGGETQYF
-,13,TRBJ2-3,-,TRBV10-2,TGCGCCAGCAGTTGGGACTCCACAGATACGCAGTATTTT,CASSWDSTDTQYF
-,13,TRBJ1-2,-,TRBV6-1,TGTGCCAGCAGCGTCGGAGGACAGCTTGGCTACACCTTC,CASSVGGQLGYTF
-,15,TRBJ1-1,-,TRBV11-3,TGTGCCAGCAGTTCGGCTCGGGGCCGGGAGAGTGAAGCTTTCTTT,CASSSARGRESEAFF
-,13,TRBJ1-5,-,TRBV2,TGTGCCAGCAGTGATGGGGGGAATCAGCCCCAGCATTTT,CASSDGGNQPQHF
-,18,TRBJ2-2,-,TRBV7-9,TGTGCCAGCAGCTTAGGGGGGAGGGGGGGCGGGAACACCGGGGAGCTGTTTTTT,CASSLGGRGGGNTGELFF
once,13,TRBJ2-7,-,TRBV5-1,TGCGCCAGCTCCGGCAGGGTAGGGTACGAGCAGTACTTC,CASSGRVGYEQYF
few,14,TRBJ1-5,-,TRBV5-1,TGCGCCAGCAGCCCGGACAGAGGCAATCAGCCCCAGCATTTT,CASSPDRGNQPQHF
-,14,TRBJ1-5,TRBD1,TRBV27,TGTGCCAGCAGTTTACAGGGGGGTACTCAGCCCCAGCATTTT,CASSLQGGTQPQHF
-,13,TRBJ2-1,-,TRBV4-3,TGCGCCAGCAGCCAAGATAGTCGAGGTGAGCAGTTCTTC,CASSQDSRGEQFF
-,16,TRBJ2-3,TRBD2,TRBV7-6,TGTGCCAGCAGCCCAGCTAGCGGGACTAGCACAGATACGCAGTATTTT,CASSPASGTSTDTQYF
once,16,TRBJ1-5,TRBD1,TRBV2,TGTGCCAGCAGTTCCGGGACAGGGGGAAGCAATCAGCCCCAGCATTTT,CASSSGTGGSNQPQHF
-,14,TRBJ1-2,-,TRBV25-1,TGTGCCAGCAGTGACCCATCCCGGGGTGGAGGCTACACCTTC,CASSDPSRGGGYTF
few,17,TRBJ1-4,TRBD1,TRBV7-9,TGTGCCAGCAGCCACGGACAGGAGATAGATGGAGGTGAAAAACTGTTTTTT,CASSHGQEIDGGEKLFF
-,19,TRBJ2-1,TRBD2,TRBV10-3,TGTGCCATCAGTGCCTCCTCCGGGACTAGCGGGGGAAACTACAATGAGCAGTTCTTC,CAISASSGTSGGNYNEQFF
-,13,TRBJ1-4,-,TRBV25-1,TGTGCCAGCAGTGACCGACTAAATGAAAAACTGTTTTTT,CASSDRLNEKLFF
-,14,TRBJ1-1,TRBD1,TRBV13,TGTGCCAGCAGCCCTGGGACAGGGAACACTGAAGCTTTCTTT,CASSPGTGNTEAFF
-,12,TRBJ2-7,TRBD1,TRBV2,TGTGCCAGCAGTCGACAGGGCTACGAGCAGTACTTC,CASSRQGYEQYF
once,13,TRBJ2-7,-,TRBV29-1,TGCAGCGCTGGCGGACTCTTCTCCTACGAGCAGTACTTC,CSAGGLFSYEQYF
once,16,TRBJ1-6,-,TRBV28,TGTGCCAGCAGCCCCCGGAGGAGCTCCTATAATTCACCCCTCCACTTT,CASSPRRSSYNSPLHF